One sample yielded the 8 T cell receptor beta chains listed below, sequenced in a study of blood T cells in healthy people across ages. The use of a sample-barcoded 5' primer and a J-beta primer mix characterized a second PCR of about 7 to 12 cycles. MiXCR, applied by TCRdb to the 5' RACE reads, yields one record per CDR3 protein. Of about 510,000 distinct CDR3 sequences in the sample, 27% were seen once. These data also featured in a second study, about T cells of mothers and their children.

Sequenced material: blood. These receptors were collected from a boy aged 2 to 10 in good health.

This clonotype was observed a few times. The CDR3 DNA follows: TGTGCTAGTGGTTTGGTAGGACGGAAATACGAGCAGTACTTC. This gives the protein CASGLVGRKYEQYF. The rearrangement joins TRBV12-5 to TRBJ2-7; D is undetermined. V lost 0 bases and J lost 4, with 10 bases in between. The CDR3 loop spans 14 amino acids. The germline V gene encodes CDR1 LGHNT and CDR2 FRNRAP.

The table lists this clonotype with a few counts. The genes are TRBV14 and TRBJ2-3; D may be TRBD1 (6 bases). The CDR3 is 21 amino acids. V was trimmed by 0 bases and J by 0 bases, leaving 25 bases between them. Germline CDR1 and CDR2: SGHDN and FVKESK. CDR3 sequence (DNA): TGTGCCAGCAGCCAAGATCGGCCCAGGGGACCCAGTCCTCTCAGCACAGATACGCAGTATTTT. It specifies CASSQDRPRGPSPLSTDTQYF.

The gene calls are TRBV7-8 and TRBJ2-5, with 7 bases matching TRBD1. Trimming took 7 bases from V and 2 from J; bases not matched to a gene: 10. In germline, CDR1 is SGHVS, CDR2 FQNEAQ. The CDR3 runs 15 residues. CDR3 bases: TGTGCCAGCACCCAGGACAGGTTTAATCAAGAGACCCAGTACTTC. Its protein is CASTQDRFNQETQYF.

The J gene is TRBJ2-2, the V gene TRBV6-6; D gene uncertain. Germline V CDR1 and CDR2: MNHNY, SVGAGI (reference sequence). This CDR3 has 13 residues. V shed 6 bases and J shed 4 bases, with 9 bases lying between them. CDR3 sequence (DNA): TGTGCCAGCAGCTGGATAGGCACCGGGGAGCTGTTTTTT. It specifies CASSWIGTGELFF.

Worth noting for this clonotype: The germline gene is not matched at one end of the junction; a read error may be the cause. V is TRBV10-3 and J is TRBJ2-2; TRBD2 aligns across 7 bases. Germline lookup yields CDR1 ENHRY and CDR2 SYGVKD. The CDR3 runs 16 residues. The DNA of the CDR3 is TGTGCCATCGCGGCAGTTCTGGGGGGGAACACCGGGGAGCTGCTTTTT. Translating gives CAIAAVLGGNTGELLF.

This clonotype occurred a few times. This chain joins TRBV20-1 and TRBJ1-6, with TRBD1 identical over 10 bases. The CDR3 spans 17 residues. The J segment lost 9 bases and the V segment lost 0 bases, leaving 11 bases of the junction unmatched. Looked up from germline, CDR1 is DFQATT and CDR2 is SNEGSKA (reference sequence). In DNA, the CDR3 is TGCAGTGCTAGAGATAATGGCGGACAGGGGGGTAGTTCACCCCTCCACTTT. This gives the protein CSARDNGGQGGSSPLHF.

In its sample, this clonotype was seen a few times. J is TRBJ2-1 and V is TRBV30; 10 nucleotides line up with TRBD2. Germline CDR1 reads GTSNPN; CDR2 reads SVGIG (reference sequence). The CDR3 has 15 residues. V shed 0 bases, J shed 8 bases, and the junction held 7 bases outside the gene matches. The CDR3 spells CAWSVTPSGSDEQFF. The CDR3 DNA reads TGTGCCTGGAGTGTAACGCCTAGCGGGAGCGATGAGCAGTTCTTC.

V gene TRBV7-9 combines with J gene TRBJ2-7; maybe TRBD1 (6 bases). Trimming shortened V by 0 bases and J by 7 bases, and 19 bases separated the two germline ends. Germline-derived CDR1 and CDR2 are SEHNR and FQNEAQ (reference sequence). The CDR3 covers 16 residues. The CDR3 sequence is CASSLAPDAQRGEQYF. CDR3 DNA: TGTGCCAGCAGCTTAGCGCCAGACGCCCAGAGGGGGGAGCAGTACTTC.